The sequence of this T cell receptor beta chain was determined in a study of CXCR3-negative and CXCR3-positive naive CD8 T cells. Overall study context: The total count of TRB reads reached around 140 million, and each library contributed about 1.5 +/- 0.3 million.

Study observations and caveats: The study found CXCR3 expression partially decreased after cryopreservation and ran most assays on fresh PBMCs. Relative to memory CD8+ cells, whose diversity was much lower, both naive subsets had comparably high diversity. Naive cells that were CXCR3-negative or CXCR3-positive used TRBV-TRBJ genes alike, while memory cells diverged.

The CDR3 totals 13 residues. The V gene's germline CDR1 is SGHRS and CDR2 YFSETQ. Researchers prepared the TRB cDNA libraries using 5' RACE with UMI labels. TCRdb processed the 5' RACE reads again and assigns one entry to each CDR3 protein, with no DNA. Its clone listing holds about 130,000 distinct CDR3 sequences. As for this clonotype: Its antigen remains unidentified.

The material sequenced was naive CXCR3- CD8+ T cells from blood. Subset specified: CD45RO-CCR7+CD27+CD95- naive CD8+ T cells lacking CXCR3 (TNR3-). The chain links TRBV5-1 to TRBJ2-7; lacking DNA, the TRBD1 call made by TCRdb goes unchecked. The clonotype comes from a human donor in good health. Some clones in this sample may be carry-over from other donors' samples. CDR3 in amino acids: CASGRDAGPEQYF.